A selection of T cell receptor beta chains follows, all from one sample in a study of control samples from healthy donors and cancer patients. TCRdb's table, derived via immunoSEQ multiplex PCR, lists solely in-frame clones and lacks some. This table has tens of thousands of clones, approximately 87% appearing once. The sample was blood. The origin of the receptors is a man aged 60-69 years in good health. Each CDR3 is given without its conserved first and last residue.

CDR3 length: 12; J gene: TRBJ2-1; V gene: TRBV28; CDR3 protein: ASSFSRVYNEQF
CDR3 length: 10; J gene: TRBJ2-5; V gene: TRBV29-1; CDR3 protein: SADGGALAQY
CDR3 length: 10; J gene: TRBJ1-1; V gene: TRBV6-6; CDR3 protein: ASSYSTIEAF
CDR3 length: 14; J gene: TRBJ2-3; V gene: TRBV27; CDR3 protein: ASSPHSSLGTDTQY
CDR3 length: 14; J gene: TRBJ2-1; V gene: TRBV9; CDR3 protein: ASSPSPGGGRGEQF
CDR3 length: 13; J gene: TRBJ1-5; V gene: TRBV15; CDR3 protein: ATSSGLFGNQPQH
CDR3 length: 13; J gene: TRBJ1-1; V gene: TRBV6-6; CDR3 protein: ASSYSGPEVTEAF
CDR3 length: 12; J gene: TRBJ2-1; V gene: TRBV5-1; CDR3 protein: ASSLEKRYNEQF
CDR3 length: 12; J gene: TRBJ1-1; V gene: TRBV7-9; CDR3 protein: ASSLGGRASEAF
CDR3 length: 14; J gene: TRBJ2-2; V gene: TRBV2; CDR3 protein: ASSGVRVRNTGELF
CDR3 length: 12; J gene: TRBJ1-2; V gene: TRBV18; CDR3 protein: ASSPRGGPYGYT
CDR3 length: 11; J gene: TRBJ1-2; V gene: TRBV12-3/TRBV12-4; CDR3 protein: ASSKSGPYGYT
CDR3 length: 12; J gene: TRBJ2-7; V gene: TRBV7-3; CDR3 protein: ASSVGGSAYEQY
CDR3 length: 12; J gene: TRBJ2-7; V gene: TRBV21-1; CDR3 protein: ASEQRQGGYEQY
CDR3 length: 9; J gene: TRBJ1-2; V gene: TRBV6-6; CDR3 protein: ASSLERGYT
CDR3 length: 17; J gene: TRBJ1-5; V gene: TRBV28; CDR3 protein: ASSLGRVRPGHHNQPQH
CDR3 length: 14; J gene: TRBJ2-7; V gene: TRBV6-1; CDR3 protein: ASSEAGTGVLYEQY
CDR3 length: 12; J gene: TRBJ2-7; V gene: TRBV10-2; CDR3 protein: ASTPDRGSYEQY